This T cell receptor beta chain is from a study of cytomegalovirus exposure and HLA in healthy donors. Remarks on this clone: Antigen unknown.

Clones were read by immunoSEQ multiplex PCR, and TCRdb kept only the in-frame ones, dropping some. The sample lists 200,000 to 250,000 clones, approximately 87% occurring once. The V and J ends lost 4 bases and 8 bases, in that order; junction bases with no gene match: 10. Per the germline V gene, CDR1 is SGHDT and CDR2 is YYEEEE. This CDR3 contains 14 residues. The donors were part of the roughly 110-subject validation cohort, which stood apart from the approximately 630-subject first cohort. Whole-study results and caveats: Reports credit the classifier with highly specific, highly sensitive diagnosis of cytomegalovirus status.

Material for sequencing was PBMCs. This chain links TRBV5-6 with TRBJ1-2, with 8 positions matching TRBD1. This clonotype was sampled from a woman under 30 in good health and CMV-seronegative. The CDR3 sequence is CASSEDRVGRGYTF. CDR3 in DNA: TGTGCCAGCAGCGAGGACAGGGTGGGGAGAGGCTACACCTTC.